The text below deals with one T cell receptor beta chain. Amplification targeted TCR beta CDR3 regions from RNA transcripts. HTBI primers drove first-round RT-PCR of the TCR CDR3. TCRdb recomputed calls from the multiplex PCR reads with MiXCR, one row per CDR3 protein. The sample has 500,000 to 650,000 distinct CDR3 sequences, 46% seen once; the top ten hold 44%. This specimen belongs to a study of T cells in Graves' hyperthyroidism and ophthalmopathy. Every diagnosis used clinical symptoms, serum thyroxine and TRAb, thyroid ultrasound and orbital computed tomography. In germline, CDR1 is SGDLS, CDR2 YYNGEE. The V end was cut by 5 bases, the J end by 7 bases, with 16 bases between. The CDR3 has 14 residues.

This sequence originates from an adult woman with Graves' disease, either hyperthyroidism or ophthalmopathy (not recorded which). Sequencing was performed on peripheral blood or thyroid tissue (not recorded which). The chain has TRBV9 and TRBJ1-5; D gene unclear. CDR3 residues: CASSEVGGKQPQHF. In DNA, the CDR3 is TGTGCCAGCAGTGAAGTAGGCGGTAAACAGCCCCAGCATTTT.